The 28 T cell receptor beta chains presented below share a single source sample, sequenced in a study of cytomegalovirus exposure and HLA in healthy donors. The PCR contained 60 Vbeta and 13 Jbeta primers. TCRdb's table, derived via immunoSEQ multiplex PCR, lists solely in-frame clones and lacks some. Of fewer than 30,000 clones listed, 60% to 80% are singletons. Sequenced sample: PBMCs. All receptors come from a male donor in good health and CMV-seropositive.

V usage is TRBV6-5 and J usage is TRBJ2-7; D gene uncertain. The CDR3 extends over 13 amino acids. Trimming cost V 2 bases and J 6 bases, with 11 bases left between them. The V gene's germline CDR1 is MNHEY and CDR2 SVGAGI. The chain's CDR3 is CASSYMRAVEQYF. CDR3 bases: TGTGCCAGCAGTTACATGCGCGCGGTCGAGCAGTACTTC.

The chain has TRBV7-9 and TRBJ1-2; possibly TRBD1 for D (6 bases). The CDR3 has 14 residues. The V end lost 5 bases, the J end lost 2 bases, and 12 bases lay between the germline ends. Germline V gene sequence: CDR1 SEHNR, CDR2 FQNEAQ (reference sequence). The CDR3, as DNA: TGTGCCAGCAGCGTTTGGGGGCAAAACTATGGCTACACCTTC. Its protein product is CASSVWGQNYGYTF.

This clone has at least ten counts. This rearrangement joins TRBV7-3 to TRBJ2-1, with 11 positions matching TRBD2. V gave up 6 bases and J gave up 4 bases; unmatched junction bases: 8. CDR3 length: 16 amino acids. Germline V CDR1 and CDR2: SGHTA, FQGTGA. In DNA, the CDR3 is TGTGCCAGCAGTAAGGCCGGGACTAGCGGTTACAATGAGCAGTTCTTC. It encodes CASSKAGTSGYNEQFF. Using reference TRBV7-3 and TRBJ2-1 for the parts outside the CDR3, the full variable domain is GAGVSQTPSNKVTEKGKYVELRCDPISGHTALYWYRQSLGQGPEFLIYFQGTGAADDSGLPNDRFFAVRPEGSVSTLKIQRTERGDSAVYLCASSKAGTSGYNEQFFGPGTRLTVL.

V and J are TRBV29-1 and TRBJ2-3, with D perhaps matching TRBD2 (6 bases). CDR1 is SQVTM and CDR2 is ANQGSEA in the germline V gene. The CDR3 totals 15 residues. The germline V and J ends were trimmed by 6 bases and 0 bases, with 16 bases remaining between them. The chain's CDR3 is CSVLGRLLSTDTQYF. CDR3 in DNA: TGCAGCGTCCTAGGGAGGCTCCTTAGCACAGATACGCAGTATTTT.

This clone was seen a single time. This chain connects TRBV5-1 to TRBJ2-1; TRBD2 matches at 14 bases. CDR1 and CDR2 from the germline V gene are SGHRS and YFSETQ. V gave up 4 bases and J gave up 6 bases; unmatched junction bases: 6. The CDR3 runs 16 residues. CDR3 region: CASSPLTSGGANEQFF. CDR3 coding DNA: TGCGCCAGCAGCCCCCTGACTAGCGGGGGGGCCAATGAGCAGTTCTTC.

This chain connects TRBV6-5 to TRBJ1-2; possibly TRBD1 for D (6 bases). Trimming left V 4 bases short and J 11 bases short, with 17 bases between. The CDR3 covers 13 residues. The germline V gene encodes CDR1 MNHEY and CDR2 SVGAGI. The CDR3 sequence: CASSSTGPHSYTF. The CDR3 coding sequence is TGTGCCAGCAGTTCTACAGGGCCCCACAGTTACACCTTC.

This clone was recorded at least ten times. The rearrangement links TRBV19 to TRBJ1-5; D may be TRBD1 (5 bases). The germline CDR1 and CDR2 sequences are LNHDA and SQIVND (reference sequence). This CDR3 comprises 14 residues. V dropped 5 bases and J dropped 5 bases, with 13 bases sitting between them. For the CDR3, the DNA is TGTGCCAGTAGTCTTCAGGGAATTGATCAGCCCCAGCATTTT. Its translation is CASSLQGIDQPQHF.

This clone was detected only once. The rearrangement uses TRBV18 and TRBJ2-7; D possibly corresponds to TRBD1 (6 bases). Germline CDR1 reads KGHSH; CDR2 reads LQKENI. CDR3 size: 12 residues. V was cut by 6 bases and J by 7 bases, with 13 bases left in between. The CDR3 loop is CASSQGTGEQYF. CDR3 sequence (DNA): TGTGCCAGCTCGCAGGGGACGGGTGAGCAGTACTTC.

The chain is built from TRBV2 and TRBJ1-5; D is uncertain. The ends were cut back, 2 bases at V and 4 bases at J, with 9 bases in the middle. This CDR3 is 14 amino acids long. From germline, CDR1 is SNHLY and CDR2 FYNNEI. CDR3 DNA sequence: TGTGCCAGCAGTGAACAGGCCACTAATCAGCCCCAGCATTTT. It translates to CASSEQATNQPQHF.

The CDR3 coding sequence is TGCAGCGCCGTTTCCAGGGGGCAGGGCGACTATGGCTACACCTTC. Its translation is CSAVSRGQGDYGYTF. The chain uses TRBV29-1 and TRBJ1-2; 8 positions agree with TRBD1. The germline gives CDR1 SQVTM, CDR2 ANQGSEA. The length of the CDR3 is 15 residues. V gave up 7 bases and J gave up 3 bases; unmatched junction bases: 13. Full variable domain (missing parts from reference TRBV29-1 and TRBJ1-2): SAVISQKPSRDICQRGTSLTIQCQVDSQVTMMFWYRQQPGQSLTLIATANQGSEATYESGFVIDKFPISRPNLTFSTLTVSNMSPEDSSIYLCSAVSRGQGDYGYTFGSGTRLTVV.

The chain links TRBV28 to TRBJ1-1, with D hard to call. V was shortened by 4 bases and J by 3 bases, with 24 bases between the two germline ends. The CDR3 extends over 18 amino acids. Germline CDR1 is MDHEN and CDR2 is SYDVKM. DNA of the CDR3: TGTGCCAGCAGTTCACCGTCGCGGCGGGGTTATGCGGACACTGAAGCTTTCTTT. Protein product: CASSSPSRRGYADTEAFF.

The chain links TRBV28 to TRBJ2-2; 10 bases line up with TRBD2. CDR1 MDHEN and CDR2 SYDVKM come from the germline V gene. The trim removed 8 bases at V and 3 bases at J, leaving 6 bases unmatched. CDR3 size: 15 residues. The CDR3 here is CASLTSGTYTGELFF. The CDR3 DNA is TGTGCCAGCCTTACTAGCGGGACTTACACCGGGGAGCTGTTTTTT.

The V and J genes are TRBV6-6 and TRBJ2-7; D gene ambiguous. CDR3 size: 12 residues. CDR1 is MNHNY, CDR2 SVGAGI, per germline (reference sequence). The V end was cut by 8 bases, the J end by 0 bases, with 8 bases between. The CDR3 nucleotides read TGTGCCAGCCATTCGAGCTCCTACGAGCAGTACTTC. Translating it yields CASHSSSYEQYF.

This chain links TRBV4-1 with TRBJ2-2, with 7 positions matching TRBD2. The CDR3 is made up of 16 amino acids. Trimming cost V 1 base and J 5 bases; bases outside gene matches: 7. Germline CDR1 reads MGHRA; CDR2 reads YSYEKL. The CDR3 DNA reads TGCGCCAGCAGCCAAGGGCGGGAGATAGCGACCGGGGAGCTGTTTTTT. This codes for CASSQGREIATGELFF.

By frequency in the sample, this clone is medium-sized. The DNA of the CDR3 is TGTGCCAGCAGTGACTCTAGTGGGGGCTCGCCAGATACGCAGTATTTT. It encodes CASSDSSGGSPDTQYF. This chain links TRBV6-4 with TRBJ2-3; D might be TRBD1 (6 bases). CDR1 MRHNA and CDR2 SNTAGT come from the germline V gene. This CDR3 has 16 amino acids. V shed 0 bases and J shed 4 bases, with 14 bases lying between them.

The chain uses TRBV6-1 and TRBJ1-2; D not certain. CDR1 and CDR2 from the germline V gene are MNHNS and SASEGT. Deletions cut 1 base from V and 7 bases from J, with 7 bases between. The CDR3 covers 12 residues. The CDR3 spells CASSEGSRGYTF. The CDR3 DNA reads TGTGCCAGCAGTGAAGGGTCGCGTGGCTACACCTTC.

This clone was detected a few times. The rearrangement uses TRBV18 and TRBJ1-2, with a possible D match to TRBD1 (5 bases). The CDR3 contains 13 residues. Deletions cut 3 bases from V and 7 bases from J, with 12 bases between. Germline-derived CDR1 and CDR2 are KGHSH and LQKENI. CDR3 in DNA: TGTGCCAGCTCACCGGGGCAGGAGGGTGGCTACACCTTC. It encodes CASSPGQEGGYTF.

CDR3 coding DNA: TGTGCCAGCTCACCGTACGACAGTAGCAATCAGCCCCAGCATTTT. Protein: CASSPYDSSNQPQHF. This chain connects TRBV18 to TRBJ1-5, with D possibly TRBD1 on 5 matching bases. CDR1 is KGHSH, CDR2 LQKENI, per germline. V lost 3 bases and J 0 bases, leaving 9 bases between the germline ends. CDR3 size: 15 residues.

J is TRBJ2-5 and V is TRBV5-1, with TRBD1 matching 10 bases. This CDR3 has 16 residues. V lost 5 bases to trimming and J lost 3 bases; unmatched junction nucleotides: 10. Germline assignment: CDR1 SGHRS and CDR2 YFSETQ. CDR3 residues: CASRSNPTGGEETQYF. In nucleotides, the CDR3 is TGCGCCAGCAGGTCTAACCCGACAGGGGGCGAAGAGACCCAGTACTTC.

The chain has TRBV10-3 and TRBJ1-2, with D hard to call. The CDR3 is 13 amino acids. The germline V and J ends were trimmed by 1 base and 3 bases, with 6 bases remaining between them. Germline V gene sequence: CDR1 ENHRY, CDR2 SYGVKD. The chain's CDR3 is CAISEWADYGYTF. The CDR3 DNA sequence: TGTGCCATCAGTGAGTGGGCAGACTATGGCTACACCTTC.

CDR3 region: CASSIGQNHNEKLFF. The CDR3 nucleotides read TGTGCCAGTAGTATCGGACAGAACCATAATGAAAAACTGTTTTTT. The V and J genes are TRBV19 and TRBJ1-4; D might be TRBD1 (6 bases). The CDR3 runs to 15 residues. Trimming cost V 3 bases and J 4 bases, with 12 bases left between them. From germline, CDR1 is LNHDA and CDR2 SQIVND (reference sequence).

This clone was recorded a few times. The V call is TRBV4-2, the J call TRBJ1-2, with D perhaps matching TRBD1 (6 bases). The CDR3 is 15 residues long. CDR1 LGHNA and CDR2 YNFKEQ come from the germline V gene. V gave up 0 bases and J gave up 4 bases, with 12 bases separating them. CDR3: CASSQEPGASYGYTF. CDR3 sequence (DNA): TGTGCCAGCAGCCAAGAACCAGGGGCTAGCTATGGCTACACCTTC.

The CDR3 loop reads CASSPVAPTEAFF. The CDR3 bases are TGTGCCAGCTCACCTGTAGCCCCGACTGAAGCTTTCTTT. The chain employs TRBV18 and TRBJ1-1; unclear D gene. With 3 bases removed from V and 5 bases from J, the gap between germline ends came to 10 bases. The germline V gene has CDR1 KGHSH and CDR2 LQKENI. This CDR3 contains 13 residues.

The chain links TRBV4-2 to TRBJ1-6; D may be TRBD1 (5 bases). From germline, CDR1 is LGHNA and CDR2 YNFKEQ. Trimming stripped 7 bases from V and 7 bases from J, with 17 bases between. The CDR3 is made up of 15 amino acids. CDR3: CASTLTGESNSPLHF. The CDR3 nucleotides are TGTGCCAGCACCCTCACGGGGGAATCCAATTCACCCCTCCACTTT.

The V call is TRBV2, the J call TRBJ2-7, with TRBD1 matching over 8 bases. This CDR3 is 14 amino acids long. Trimming took 6 bases from V and 2 from J; bases not matched to a gene: 6. The germline V gene encodes CDR1 SNHLY and CDR2 FYNNEI. CDR3 DNA: TGTGCCAGCAGCTGGACAGGGAGCACCTACGAGCAGTACTTC. Translated, it gives CASSWTGSTYEQYF. Combining the CDR3 with reference TRBV2 and TRBJ2-7 gives the whole variable domain EPEVTQTPSHQVTQMGQEVILRCVPISNHLYFYWYRQILGQKVEFLVSFYNNEISEKSEIFDDQFSVERPDGSNFTLKIRSTKLEDSAMYFCASSWTGSTYEQYFGPGTRLTVT.

The chain couples TRBV19 to TRBJ1-2, with D tentatively TRBD1 (6 bases). CDR3 size: 13 residues. V was pared by 6 bases and J by 3 bases, with 11 bases between. Germline V gene lookup returns CDR1 LNHDA and CDR2 SQIVND (reference sequence). This CDR3 is CASSPTGDYGYTF. The CDR3 bases are TGTGCCAGTAGCCCGACAGGAGACTATGGCTACACCTTC. The complete variable domain, with remaining parts taken from reference TRBV19 and TRBJ1-2, reads DGGITQSPKYLFRKEGQNVTLSCEQNLNHDAMYWYRQDPGQGLRLIYYSQIVNDFQKGDIAEGYSVSREKKESFPLTVTSAQKNPTAFYLCASSPTGDYGYTFGSGTRLTVV.

The chain has TRBV4-2 and TRBJ2-1; unclear D gene. This CDR3 has 15 residues. V was cut by 1 base and J by 6 bases, with 13 bases left in between. Per the germline V gene, CDR1 is LGHNA and CDR2 is YNFKEQ. The DNA of the CDR3 is TGTGCCAGCAGCCAAGGACTTCCATCGGGCAATGAGCAGTTCTTC. Translation: CASSQGLPSGNEQFF.

This clone was found once. This chain joins TRBV6-5 and TRBJ1-3; 7 bases fit TRBD1. The length of the CDR3 is 16 residues. Germline V gives CDR1 MNHEY, CDR2 SVGAGI. The trim removed 0 bases at V and 4 bases at J, leaving 6 bases unmatched. CDR3 DNA sequence: TGTGCCAGCAGTTACTCCCACAGGGGTTCCGGAAACACCATATATTTT. Its protein is CASSYSHRGSGNTIYF.